The 5 T cell receptor beta chains listed next were all sequenced from one sample in a study of blood T cell repertoires in COVID-19. Assay used: immunoSEQ multiplex PCR; TCRdb lists only in-frame clones, some missing. The sample lists about 49,000 clones, around 81% occurring once. The source material was peripheral blood. The receptors stem from a woman aged 80 or over with COVID-19, enrolled during active disease.

This sequence joins TRBV3-1 (or the pseudogene TRBV3-2) and TRBJ2-5; maybe TRBD2 (5 bases). V was trimmed by 1 base and J by 5 bases, leaving 20 bases between them. CDR1 is LGHDT, CDR2 YNNKEL, per germline (reference sequence). The length of the CDR3 is 17 residues. The CDR3 here is CASSQGAGLGSGETQYF. The CDR3 coding sequence is TGTGCCAGCAGCCAAGGGGCGGGTCTCGGAAGTGGGGAGACCCAGTACTTC.

This clone was counted a single time. The chain is built from TRBV2 and TRBJ1-5; 7 positions match TRBD1. Unmatched junction bases numbered 9, after V lost 3 bases and J lost 7 bases. The CDR3 is 15 residues long. Germline values: CDR1 SNHLY, CDR2 FYNNEI. The CDR3 DNA reads TGTGCCAGCAGTGAGAGCAGGGGGTCAAGACAGCCCCAGCATTTT. Protein sequence: CASSESRGSRQPQHF.

This clone was seen only a few times. This chain uses TRBV12-5 with TRBJ2-2; 8 bases align to TRBD2. There are 17 residues in the CDR3. CDR1 is LGHNT and CDR2 is FRNRAP in the germline V gene. V lost 5 bases to trimming and J lost 5 bases; unmatched junction nucleotides: 13. This CDR3 reads CASGPQLLAGSTGELFF. In nucleotides, the CDR3 is TGTGCTAGTGGTCCCCAGTTGTTAGCGGGGAGTACCGGGGAGCTGTTTTTT.

The V and J genes are TRBV12-1 and TRBJ2-3; the D call of TRBD2 is as the table states it, not checked on the DNA. TRBV12-1 is reported as a pseudogene. The CDR3 is made up of 17 amino acids. The CDR3 spells CASSMLWTSGGTDTQYF. CDR3 coding DNA: TGTGCCAGCAGTATGCTTTGGACTAGCGGGGGCACAGATACGCAGTATTTT.

The chain carries TRBV28 and TRBJ2-7, with 8 bases identical to TRBD2. The CDR3 length is 15 residues. Trimming removed 5 bases from V and 3 bases from J; junction bases left unmatched: 9. Germline-derived CDR1 and CDR2 are MDHEN and SYDVKM. In DNA form, the CDR3 reads TGTGCCAGCAGTCGATACACGGGACTAGTCTACGAGCAGTACTTC. This encodes CASSRYTGLVYEQYF.